This entry is about one T cell receptor beta chain. Its antigen has not been determined. No base quality values were provided; no much bigger clone lies one nucleotide off. CDR1 and CDR2 were assigned from the germline V gene as SGDLS and YYNGEE. V loses 6 bases at its end and J loses 1 base; junction bases beyond the gene matches: 10. Including the terminal cysteine and phenylalanine, the CDR3 comprises 16 residues. Just the 48-base CDR3 DNA is kept, in frame starting at base 1. The data originate from a study of a mutant IDH1 vaccine in newly diagnosed glioma (dated by TCRdb to the early 2020s). With respect to the entire study: In the chemotherapy-containing groups, vaccination started alongside temozolomide cycles, whereas in patients who had radiotherapy alone it started 4-6 weeks after radiotherapy. Before enrollment, most patients had been given radiochemotherapy with temozolomide as standard therapy, while the rest had received either radiotherapy alone or temozolomide alone. Of the approximately 30 treated patients, approximately 62% were male and about 40% were female, and a mean age of roughly 37 years was recorded. Longitudinal TCRB deep sequencing was done for 25 to 30 treated patients, wherever samples were available for exploratory analyses. The week-35 safety follow-up was designated visit V12, and the week-47 end of study was designated visit V13. Peripheral blood samples were drawn at six visits, namely V03 (baseline), V05, V07, V10, V12 and V13. Results the study describes overall, beyond this receptor: Availability determined which PBMC samples were chosen for TCRB deep sequencing. Changes in the top peripheral T cell clonotypes picked up by TCRB sequencing did not appear to be linked to pseudoprogression. Immune responses induced by the vaccine were seen in around 93% of patients across multiple MHC alleles. It was noted by the authors that analyses of patient blood samples could not be reproduced owing to sample limitations.

The time point label here, explained by the study, means: week 47, end of study. Each vaccine dose, consisting of 300 ug of a 20-mer mutant IDH1 peptide in Montanide, was administered subcutaneously with topical imiquimod. Patients were given eight vaccinations, in weeks 1, 3, 5, 7, 11, 15, 19 and 23, which matched visits V03 through V10. The donors had newly diagnosed IDH1-mutant astrocytomas of WHO grade 3 or 4 that showed loss of nuclear ATRX. The samples were drawn from NOA16, a multicentre, single-arm, open-label phase I trial in Germany that tested a mutant IDH1 peptide vaccine in humans for the first time. Genomic DNA for TCRB sequencing was extracted from EDTA blood using the DNeasy Blood and Tissue Kit. Library creation used the immunoSEQ multiplex PCR assay. Following the manufacturer's protocol, the hsTCRB Kit was used to amplify rearranged TCR beta chain sequences. TCRB libraries were sequenced on an Illumina MiSeq. Concerning the study's data processing: The proprietary platform of the kit vendor was used for demultiplexing, trimming and gene mapping. Drawn from immuneACCESS, this table holds only the in-frame rearrangements with V and J called that TCRdb kept. Clones are partly lost; checked studies trace under half to an unresolved V gene and leave the rest unexplained. From that table come the V and J calls and clone size; the DNA was used to work out D and trimming. The sample includes some 60,000 clones, with over 80% observed a single time. Of the sample, 3.5% to 4% is held by the ten largest clones.

The rearranged chain carries TRBV9 and TRBJ2-1, with TRBD1 matching 7 junction bases. The specimen comprised PBMCs, sampled from a glioma patient whose treatment included an IDH1 peptide vaccine. The TCR was taken from a young man with glioma. The DNA reads as follows: TGTGCCAGCACGCCAGGGGGTCCCACTTCCTACAATGAGCAGTTCTTC. Translated, this is CASTPGGPTSYNEQFF.